What follows describes a single T cell receptor (beta chain). The sample comes from a study of blood T cell repertoires in COVID-19. On the study more broadly: Samples of COVID-19 (acute and convalescent) were obtained from the United States, Italy and Spain. Nucleic acid was either cDNA or gDNA, and it came from T cells, B-cell-depleted T cells, or PBMCs.

Original processing notes: Amplification with reference gene primers provided the estimates of nucleated cell counts. The repertoire was sequenced with immunoSEQ multiplex PCR; TCRdb's copy has only in-frame clones and lacks some. For V, J and clone size, that table is used; D and trimming come from the DNA. The profile shows about 81,000 clones, about 89% of them singletons. V dropped 2 bases and J dropped 8 bases, with 9 bases sitting between them. The germline CDR1 and CDR2 sequences are MNHEY and SVGEGT. The CDR3 sequence is 12 residues long. The chain couples TRBV6-2 or TRBV6-3 to TRBJ1-1; D uncertain. This clonotype was obtained from a man between 65 and 80 years old with active or convalescent COVID-19. The sample comprised peripheral blood. The CDR3 bases are TGTGCCAGCAGTTACCCAGGTCGCGAAGCTTTCTTT. Translation gives CASSYPGREAFF.